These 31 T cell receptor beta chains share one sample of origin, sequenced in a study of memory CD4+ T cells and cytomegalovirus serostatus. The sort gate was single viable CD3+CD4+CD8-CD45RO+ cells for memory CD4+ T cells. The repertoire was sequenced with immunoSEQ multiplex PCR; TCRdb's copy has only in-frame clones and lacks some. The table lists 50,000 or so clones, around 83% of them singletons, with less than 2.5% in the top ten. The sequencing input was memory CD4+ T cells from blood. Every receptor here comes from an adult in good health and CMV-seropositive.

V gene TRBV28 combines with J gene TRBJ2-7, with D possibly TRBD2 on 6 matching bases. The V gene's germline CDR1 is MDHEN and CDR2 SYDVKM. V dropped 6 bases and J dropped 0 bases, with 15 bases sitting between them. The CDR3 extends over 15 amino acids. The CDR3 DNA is TGTGCCAGCAGACCCTCCGGCGGGACCTCCTACGAGCAGTACTTC. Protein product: CASRPSGGTSYEQYF.

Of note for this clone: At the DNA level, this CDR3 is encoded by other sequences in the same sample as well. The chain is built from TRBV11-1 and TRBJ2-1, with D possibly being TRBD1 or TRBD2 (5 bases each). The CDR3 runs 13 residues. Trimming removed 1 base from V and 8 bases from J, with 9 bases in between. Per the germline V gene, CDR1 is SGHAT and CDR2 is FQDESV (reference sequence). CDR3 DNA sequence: TGTGCCAGCAGCTTAGGACAGAGGGATGAGCAGTTCTTC. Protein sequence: CASSLGQRDEQFF.

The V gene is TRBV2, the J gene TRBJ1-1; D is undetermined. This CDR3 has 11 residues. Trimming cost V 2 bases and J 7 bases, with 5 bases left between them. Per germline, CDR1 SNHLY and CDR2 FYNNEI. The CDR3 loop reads CASSEFVEAFF. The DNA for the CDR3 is TGTGCCAGCAGTGAATTCGTTGAAGCTTTCTTT.

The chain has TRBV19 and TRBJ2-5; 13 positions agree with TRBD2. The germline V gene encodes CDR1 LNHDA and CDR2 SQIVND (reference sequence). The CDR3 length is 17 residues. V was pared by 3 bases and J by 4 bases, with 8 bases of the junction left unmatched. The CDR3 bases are TGTGCCAGTAGTATCTCTACTAGCGGGGGGGCCAGAGAGACCCAGTACTTC. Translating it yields CASSISTSGGARETQYF.

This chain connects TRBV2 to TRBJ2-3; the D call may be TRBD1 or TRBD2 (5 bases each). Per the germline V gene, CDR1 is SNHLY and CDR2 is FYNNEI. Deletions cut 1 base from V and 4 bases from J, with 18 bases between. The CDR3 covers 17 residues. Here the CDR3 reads CASSEGGVASGADTQYF. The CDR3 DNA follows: TGTGCCAGCAGTGAAGGAGGGGTAGCGAGTGGGGCAGATACGCAGTATTTT. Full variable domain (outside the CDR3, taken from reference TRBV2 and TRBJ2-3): EPEVTQTPSHQVTQMGQEVILRCVPISNHLYFYWYRQILGQKVEFLVSFYNNEISEKSEIFDDQFSVERPDGSNFTLKIRSTKLEDSAMYFCASSEGGVASGADTQYFGPGTRLTVL.

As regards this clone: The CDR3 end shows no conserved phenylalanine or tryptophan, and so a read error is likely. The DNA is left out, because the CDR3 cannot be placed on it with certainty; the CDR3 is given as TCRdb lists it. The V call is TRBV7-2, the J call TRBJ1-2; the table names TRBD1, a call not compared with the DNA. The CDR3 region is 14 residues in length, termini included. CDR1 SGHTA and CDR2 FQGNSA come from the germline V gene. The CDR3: CASSTSGTGSLVEI.

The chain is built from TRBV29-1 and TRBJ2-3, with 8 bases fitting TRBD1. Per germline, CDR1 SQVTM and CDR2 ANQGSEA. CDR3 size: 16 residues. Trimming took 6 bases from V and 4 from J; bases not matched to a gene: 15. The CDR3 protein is CSVSTKETGVADTQYF. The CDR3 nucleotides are TGCAGCGTGTCGACGAAGGAGACAGGGGTTGCAGATACGCAGTATTTT.

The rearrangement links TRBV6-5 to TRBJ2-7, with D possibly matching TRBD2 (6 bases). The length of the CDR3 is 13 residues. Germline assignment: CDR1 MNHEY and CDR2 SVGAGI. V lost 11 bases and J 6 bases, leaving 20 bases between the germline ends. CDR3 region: CAAQSGRSSEQYF. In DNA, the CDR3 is TGTGCCGCCCAATCGGGGAGGAGTTCCGAGCAGTACTTC.

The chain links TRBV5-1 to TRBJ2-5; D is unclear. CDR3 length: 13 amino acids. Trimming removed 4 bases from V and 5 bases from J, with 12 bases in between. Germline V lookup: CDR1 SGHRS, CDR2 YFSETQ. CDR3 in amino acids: CASSGSEMETQYF. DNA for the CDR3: TGCGCCAGCAGCGGAAGCGAGATGGAGACCCAGTACTTC.

The CDR3 spells CASSKTQGLGGTQYF. In nucleotides, the CDR3 is TGCGCCAGCAGCAAAACCCAGGGGTTGGGAGGGACCCAGTACTTC. The chain couples TRBV5-1 to TRBJ2-5, with D perhaps TRBD1 or TRBD2 (6 bases each). Germline V gene sequence: CDR1 SGHRS, CDR2 YFSETQ. This CDR3 has 15 amino acids. With 4 bases removed from V and 7 bases from J, the gap between germline ends came to 20 bases.

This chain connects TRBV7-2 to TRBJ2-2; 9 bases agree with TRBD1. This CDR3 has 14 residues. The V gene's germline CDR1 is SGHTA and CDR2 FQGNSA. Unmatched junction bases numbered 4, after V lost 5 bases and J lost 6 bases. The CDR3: CASSPQGAPGELFF. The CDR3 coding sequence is TGTGCCAGCAGCCCACAGGGGGCGCCCGGGGAGCTGTTTTTT. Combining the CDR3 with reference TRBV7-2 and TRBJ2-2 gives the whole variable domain GAGVSQSPSNKVTEKGKDVELRCDPISGHTALYWYRQSLGQGLEFLIYFQGNSAPDKSGLPSDRFSAERTGGSVSTLTIQRTQQEDSAVYLCASSPQGAPGELFFGEGSRLTVL.

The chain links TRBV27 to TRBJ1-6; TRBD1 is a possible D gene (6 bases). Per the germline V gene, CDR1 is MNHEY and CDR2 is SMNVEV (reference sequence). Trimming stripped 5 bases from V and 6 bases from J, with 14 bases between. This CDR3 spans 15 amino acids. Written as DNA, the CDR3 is TGTGCCAGCAGTGTAAACAGGGACGGTAATTCACCCCTCCACTTT. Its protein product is CASSVNRDGNSPLHF.

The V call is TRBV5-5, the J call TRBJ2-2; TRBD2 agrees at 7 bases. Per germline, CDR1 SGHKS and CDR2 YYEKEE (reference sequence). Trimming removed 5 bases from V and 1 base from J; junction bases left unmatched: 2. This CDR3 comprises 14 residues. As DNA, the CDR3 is TGTGCCAGCAGGATAGCGGGGAACACCGGGGAGCTGTTTTTT. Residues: CASRIAGNTGELFF.

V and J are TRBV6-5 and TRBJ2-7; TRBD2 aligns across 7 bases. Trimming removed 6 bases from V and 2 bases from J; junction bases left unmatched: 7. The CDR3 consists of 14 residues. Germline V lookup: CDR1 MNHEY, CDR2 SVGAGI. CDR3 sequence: CASRTTAGAYEQYF. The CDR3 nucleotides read TGTGCCAGCAGAACCACCGCGGGGGCCTACGAGCAGTACTTC.

The CDR3 nucleotides read TGTGCTAGTGGTTTGGTGGTGGCGCCCGTGAACACTGAAGCTTTCTTT. Protein sequence: CASGLVVAPVNTEAFF. The chain employs TRBV12-5 and TRBJ1-1, with unresolved D. The CDR3 contains 16 residues. Germline values: CDR1 LGHNT, CDR2 FRNRAP. The ends were cut back, 0 bases at V and 0 bases at J, with 11 bases in the middle. Based on the CDR3 plus reference TRBV12-5 and TRBJ1-1, the full variable domain is DARVTQTPRHKVTEMGQEVTMRCQPILGHNTVFWYRQTMMQGLELLAYFRNRAPLDDSGMPKDRFSAEMPDATLATLKIQPSEPRDSAVYFCASGLVVAPVNTEAFFGQGTRLTVV.

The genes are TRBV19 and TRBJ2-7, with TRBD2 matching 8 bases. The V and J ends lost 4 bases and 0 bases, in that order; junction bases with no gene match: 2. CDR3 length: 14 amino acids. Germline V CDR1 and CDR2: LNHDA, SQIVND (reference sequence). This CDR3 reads CASSRAGGSYEQYF. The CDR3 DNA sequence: TGTGCCAGTAGTAGGGCGGGAGGCTCCTACGAGCAGTACTTC. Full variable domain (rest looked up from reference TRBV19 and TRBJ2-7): DGGITQSPKYLFRKEGQNVTLSCEQNLNHDAMYWYRQDPGQGLRLIYYSQIVNDFQKGDIAEGYSVSREKKESFPLTVTSAQKNPTAFYLCASSRAGGSYEQYFGPGTRLTVT.

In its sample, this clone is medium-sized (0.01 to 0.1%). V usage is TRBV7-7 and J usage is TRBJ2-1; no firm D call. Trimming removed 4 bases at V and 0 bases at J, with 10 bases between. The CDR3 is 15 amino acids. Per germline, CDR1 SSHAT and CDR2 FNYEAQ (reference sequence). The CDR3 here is CASSSFPSSYNEQFF. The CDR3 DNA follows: TGTGCCAGCAGCTCCTTCCCCAGCTCCTACAATGAGCAGTTCTTC.

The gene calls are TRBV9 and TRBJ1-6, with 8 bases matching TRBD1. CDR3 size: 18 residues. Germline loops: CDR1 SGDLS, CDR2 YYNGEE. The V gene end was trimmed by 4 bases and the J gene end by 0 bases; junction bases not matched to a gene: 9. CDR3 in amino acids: CASSLGQGILSYNSPLHF. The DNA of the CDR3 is TGTGCCAGCAGCCTCGGACAGGGAATCCTCTCCTATAATTCACCCCTCCACTTT. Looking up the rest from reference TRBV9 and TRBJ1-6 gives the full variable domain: DSGVTQTPKHLITATGQRVTLRCSPRSGDLSVYWYQQSLDQGLQFLIQYYNGEERAKGNILERFSAQQFPDLHSELNLSSLELGDSALYFCASSLGQGILSYNSPLHFGNGTRLTVT.

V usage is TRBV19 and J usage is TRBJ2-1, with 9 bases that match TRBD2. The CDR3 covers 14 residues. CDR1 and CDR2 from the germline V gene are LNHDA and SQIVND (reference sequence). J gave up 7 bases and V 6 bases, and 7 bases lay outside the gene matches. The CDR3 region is CASSTSGGLNEQFF. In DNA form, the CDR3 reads TGTGCCAGTAGCACCAGCGGGGGGCTGAATGAGCAGTTCTTC.

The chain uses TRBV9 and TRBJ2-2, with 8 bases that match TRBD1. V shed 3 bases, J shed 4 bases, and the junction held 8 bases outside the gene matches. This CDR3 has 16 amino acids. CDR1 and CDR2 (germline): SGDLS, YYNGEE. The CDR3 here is CASSDQLTGVTGELFF. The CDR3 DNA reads TGTGCCAGCAGCGACCAACTGACAGGGGTCACCGGGGAGCTGTTTTTT.

CDR3 loop: CASSFLTRPLTQYF. CDR3 sequence (DNA): TGTGCCAGCAGCTTTTTGACCCGGCCCTTGACCCAGTACTTC. V is TRBV11-2 and J is TRBJ2-5; D is undetermined. Germline V lookup: CDR1 SGHAT, CDR2 FQNNGV. This CDR3 comprises 14 residues. V lost 3 bases to trimming and J lost 7 bases, with 15 bases between them.

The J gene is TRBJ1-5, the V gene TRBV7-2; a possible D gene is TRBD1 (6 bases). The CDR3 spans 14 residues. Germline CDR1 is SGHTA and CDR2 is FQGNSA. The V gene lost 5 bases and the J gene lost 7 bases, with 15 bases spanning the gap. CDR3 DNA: TGTGCCAGCAGCCAAGGCAGGGGTGAACAGCCCCAGCATTTT. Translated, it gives CASSQGRGEQPQHF.

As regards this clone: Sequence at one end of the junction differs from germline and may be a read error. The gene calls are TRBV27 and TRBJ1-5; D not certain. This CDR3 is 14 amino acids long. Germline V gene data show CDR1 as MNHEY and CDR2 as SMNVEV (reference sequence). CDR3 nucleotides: TGTGCCAGCAGTTTTCGGGCTAGCGATCAGCCCCAGCATTTT. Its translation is CASSFRASDQPQHF.

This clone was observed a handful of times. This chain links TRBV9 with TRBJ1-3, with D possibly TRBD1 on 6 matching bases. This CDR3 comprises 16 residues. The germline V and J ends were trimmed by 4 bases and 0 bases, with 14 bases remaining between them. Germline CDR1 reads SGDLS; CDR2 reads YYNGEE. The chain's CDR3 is CASSSGQGISGNTIYF. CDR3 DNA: TGTGCCAGCAGCAGTGGCCAGGGGATCTCTGGAAACACCATATATTTT.

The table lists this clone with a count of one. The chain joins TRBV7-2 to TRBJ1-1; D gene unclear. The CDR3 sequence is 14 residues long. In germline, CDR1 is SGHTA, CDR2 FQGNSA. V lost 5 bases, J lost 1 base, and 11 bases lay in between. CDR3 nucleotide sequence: TGTGCCAGCAGCCCCGAAGGTTGGAACACTGAAGCTTTCTTT. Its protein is CASSPEGWNTEAFF.

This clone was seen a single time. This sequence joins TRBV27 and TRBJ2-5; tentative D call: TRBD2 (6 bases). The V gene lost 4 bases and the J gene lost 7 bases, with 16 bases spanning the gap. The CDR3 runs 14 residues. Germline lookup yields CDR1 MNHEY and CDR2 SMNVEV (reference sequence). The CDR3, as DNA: TGTGCCAGCAGTTCCACGACGGGGGTGGGGACCCAGTACTTC. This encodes CASSSTTGVGTQYF.

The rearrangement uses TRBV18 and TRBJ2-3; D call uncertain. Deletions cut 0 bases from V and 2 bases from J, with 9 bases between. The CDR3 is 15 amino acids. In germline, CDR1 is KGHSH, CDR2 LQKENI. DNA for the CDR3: TGTGCCAGCTCACCACCGAACAGCCCCACAGATACGCAGTATTTT. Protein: CASSPPNSPTDTQYF.

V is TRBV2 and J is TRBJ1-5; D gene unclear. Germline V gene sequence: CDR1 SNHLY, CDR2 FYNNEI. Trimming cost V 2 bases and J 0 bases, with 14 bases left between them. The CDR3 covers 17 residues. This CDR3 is CASSERSTLYSNQPQHF. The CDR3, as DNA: TGTGCCAGCAGTGAAAGATCGACACTTTATAGCAATCAGCCCCAGCATTTT.

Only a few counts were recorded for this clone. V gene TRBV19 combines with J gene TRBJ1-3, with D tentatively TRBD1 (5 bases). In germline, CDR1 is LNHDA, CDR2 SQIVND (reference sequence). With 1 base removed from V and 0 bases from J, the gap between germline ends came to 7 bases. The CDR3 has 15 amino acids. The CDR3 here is CASSIGGGSGNTIYF. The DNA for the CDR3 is TGTGCCAGTAGTATAGGGGGCGGCTCTGGAAACACCATATATTTT.

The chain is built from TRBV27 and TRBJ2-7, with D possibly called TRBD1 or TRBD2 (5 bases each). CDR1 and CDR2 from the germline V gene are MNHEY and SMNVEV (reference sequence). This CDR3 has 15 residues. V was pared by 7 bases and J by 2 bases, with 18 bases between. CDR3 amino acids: CASTQTGLGTYEQYF. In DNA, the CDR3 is TGTGCCAGCACTCAGACGGGGCTAGGAACCTACGAGCAGTACTTC.

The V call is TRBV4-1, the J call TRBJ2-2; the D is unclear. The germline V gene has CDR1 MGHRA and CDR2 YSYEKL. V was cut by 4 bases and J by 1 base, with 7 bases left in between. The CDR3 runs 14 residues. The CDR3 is CASSLAENTGELFF. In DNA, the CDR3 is TGCGCCAGCAGCCTGGCAGAGAACACCGGGGAGCTGTTTTTT.